These T cell receptor beta chains were read from a single sample in a study of blood T cell repertoires in COVID-19. The data were produced by immunoSEQ multiplex PCR, yet TCRdb's version contains in-frame clones alone and is incomplete. The sample has some 250,000 clones, approximately 86% seen once. The sample was peripheral blood. The receptors derive from a woman in her thirties with acute or convalescent COVID-19. Each CDR3 is given with its conserved first and last residue. The D gene is left open where the match is weak. Rows give clone size only sometimes, using once, few, many, or a class for an expanded clone.

clone size: .
D gene: .
V gene: TRBV5-1
J gene: TRBJ2-2
CDR3 protein: CASSFRPQAGELFF
CDR3 DNA: TGCGCCAGCAGCTTCAGGCCCCAGGCCGGGGAGCTGTTTTTT

clone size: .
D gene: TRBD1
V gene: TRBV30
J gene: TRBJ1-2
CDR3 protein: CAWGQGSSGYTF
CDR3 DNA: TGTGCCTGGGGACAGGGTTCGAGTGGCTACACCTTC

clone size: .
D gene: TRBD2
V gene: TRBV7-9
J gene: TRBJ2-7
CDR3 protein: CASSYRTSGTYEQYF
CDR3 DNA: TGTGCCAGCAGCTATCGGACTAGCGGAACCTACGAGCAGTACTTC

clone size: once
D gene: .
V gene: TRBV7-2
J gene: TRBJ2-7
CDR3 protein: CASRGVGGSYEQYF
CDR3 DNA: TGTGCCAGCAGGGGGGTGGGAGGTTCCTACGAGCAGTACTTC

clone size: .
D gene: .
V gene: TRBV19
J gene: TRBJ2-2
CDR3 protein: CASSTTGASGELFF
CDR3 DNA: TGTGCCAGTAGTACTACAGGTGCCTCGGGGGAGCTGTTTTTT

clone size: .
D gene: .
V gene: TRBV13
J gene: TRBJ1-3
CDR3 protein: CASSFQNSGNTIYF
CDR3 DNA: TGTGCCAGCAGCTTTCAGAACTCTGGAAACACCATATATTTT

clone size: .
D gene: .
V gene: TRBV18
J gene: TRBJ2-7
CDR3 protein: CASSQGELLYEQYF
CDR3 DNA: TGTGCCAGCTCACAGGGGGAGCTCCTCTACGAGCAGTACTTC

clone size: .
D gene: .
V gene: TRBV29-1
J gene: TRBJ2-5
CDR3 protein: CSVRQSQETQYF
CDR3 DNA: TGCAGCGTGCGACAGTCCCAAGAGACCCAGTACTTC

clone size: .
D gene: TRBD2
V gene: TRBV5-4
J gene: TRBJ2-3
CDR3 protein: CASSLSGGRGGDTQYF
CDR3 DNA: TGTGCCAGCAGCTTGTCCGGCGGGAGGGGGGGAGATACGCAGTATTTT

clone size: .
D gene: .
V gene: TRBV25-1
J gene: TRBJ2-7
CDR3 protein: CASSELPNPYF
CDR3 DNA: TGTGCCAGCAGTGAATTACCTAACCCGTACTTC

clone size: .
D gene: TRBD2
V gene: TRBV11-2
J gene: TRBJ2-2
CDR3 protein: CASSLTFGAGGLGELFF
CDR3 DNA: TGTGCCAGCAGCTTAACCTTCGGGGCGGGAGGTCTCGGGGAGCTGTTTTTT

clone size: .
D gene: .
V gene: TRBV5-6
J gene: TRBJ1-2
CDR3 protein: CASSREGLNYGYTF
CDR3 DNA: TGTGCCAGCAGCCGGGAAGGTCTCAACTATGGCTACACCTTC

clone size: .
D gene: .
V gene: TRBV5-4
J gene: TRBJ2-7
CDR3 protein: CASSSRKGGAYEQYF
CDR3 DNA: TGTGCCAGCAGCTCTCGTAAGGGGGGGGCCTACGAGCAGTACTTC

clone size: .
D gene: .
V gene: TRBV19
J gene: TRBJ1-2
CDR3 protein: CATQGQGGYTF
CDR3 DNA: TGTGCCACCCAAGGCCAGGGTGGCTACACCTTC

clone size: .
D gene: TRBD1
V gene: TRBV5-1
J gene: TRBJ2-7
CDR3 protein: CASSPWDSYEQYF
CDR3 DNA: TGCGCCAGCAGCCCCTGGGACAGCTACGAGCAGTACTTC

clone size: once
D gene: .
V gene: TRBV19
J gene: TRBJ1-1
CDR3 protein: CASSIGVGNTEAFF
CDR3 DNA: TGTGCCAGTAGTATCGGGGTCGGGAACACTGAAGCTTTCTTT

clone size: .
D gene: TRBD2
V gene: TRBV19
J gene: TRBJ2-7
CDR3 protein: CASKASGDYEQYF
CDR3 DNA: TGTGCCAGTAAAGCTAGCGGCGACTACGAGCAGTACTTC

clone size: .
D gene: .
V gene: TRBV7-7
J gene: TRBJ1-5
CDR3 protein: CASSFHGRASNQPQHF
CDR3 DNA: TGTGCCAGCAGCTTTCATGGCAGGGCGAGCAATCAGCCCCAGCATTTT

clone size: .
D gene: .
V gene: TRBV30
J gene: TRBJ1-5
CDR3 protein: CAWSAGQGQPQHF
CDR3 DNA: TGTGCCTGGAGTGCCGGGCAGGGTCAGCCCCAGCATTTT

clone size: once
D gene: TRBD2
V gene: TRBV7-9
J gene: TRBJ2-7
CDR3 protein: CATRLAGGYEQYF
CDR3 DNA: TGTGCCACCCGACTAGCGGGAGGTTACGAGCAGTACTTC

clone size: .
D gene: .
V gene: TRBV10-3
J gene: TRBJ2-7
CDR3 protein: CAISDETTSYEQYF
CDR3 DNA: TGTGCCATCAGTGATGAGACAACCTCCTACGAGCAGTACTTC

clone size: .
D gene: TRBD1
V gene: TRBV10-3
J gene: TRBJ2-1
CDR3 protein: CAIAQGARNEQFF
CDR3 DNA: TGTGCCATCGCCCAGGGGGCGCGCAATGAGCAGTTCTTC

clone size: few
D gene: TRBD1
V gene: TRBV19
J gene: TRBJ1-5
CDR3 protein: CASSTIGGGGQPQHF
CDR3 DNA: TGTGCCAGTAGTACTATCGGAGGGGGCGGGCAGCCCCAGCATTTT

clone size: .
D gene: TRBD2
V gene: TRBV6-4
J gene: TRBJ2-1
CDR3 protein: CASSHFVKAGENNEQFF
CDR3 DNA: TGTGCCAGCAGTCATTTTGTAAAAGCGGGAGAAAACAATGAGCAGTTCTTC

clone size: .
D gene: .
V gene: TRBV7-8
J gene: TRBJ2-7
CDR3 protein: CASSLFGEITYEQYF
CDR3 DNA: TGTGCCAGCAGTCTTTTTGGGGAGATAACCTACGAGCAGTACTTC

clone size: few
D gene: .
V gene: TRBV7-9
J gene: TRBJ1-3
CDR3 protein: CASSLAQVYSGNTIYF
CDR3 DNA: TGTGCCAGCAGCTTAGCCCAGGTTTACTCTGGAAACACCATATATTTT